The 8 T cell receptor beta chains below were found in one sample sequenced in a study of blood T cell repertoires in COVID-19. Clones were sequenced by immunoSEQ multiplex PCR, and TCRdb holds only the in-frame ones, with some missing. The data show about 400,000 clones, with around 87% seen just once and roughly a tenth held by the top ten. Input material: PBMCs or T cells enriched from blood (not recorded which). Receptors originate from a woman between 50 and 59 years old who had recovered from COVID-19.

The chain uses TRBV4-2 and TRBJ1-1; TRBD1 matches 9 bases. The V gene's germline CDR1 is LGHNA and CDR2 YNFKEQ. Trimming took 6 bases from V and 4 from J; bases not matched to a gene: 6. This CDR3 is built from 14 residues. The CDR3: CASSSATGGTEAFF. For the CDR3, the DNA is TGTGCCAGCAGTTCCGCGACAGGGGGCACTGAAGCTTTCTTT.

CDR3 loop: CASSPGQNSGYTF. The CDR3 DNA reads TGTGCCAGCAGCCCGGGACAGAATTCTGGCTACACCTTC. The chain combines TRBV7-8 with TRBJ1-2, with 7 bases fitting TRBD1. CDR3 length: 13 amino acids. Germline values: CDR1 SGHVS, CDR2 FQNEAQ. V trimming: 5 bases; J trimming: 7 bases; junction bases outside the gene matches: 7.

The chain recombines TRBV4-3 with TRBJ2-1, with 7 positions matching TRBD2. CDR1 and CDR2 from the germline V gene are LGHNA and YSLEER. The CDR3 loop spans 16 amino acids. The V segment lost 3 bases and the J segment 10 bases; nucleotides outside the gene matches: 15. CDR3 sequence: CASSQVGGVPSGEQFF. DNA of the CDR3: TGCGCCAGCAGCCAGGTGGGGGGGGTTCCTTCAGGGGAGCAGTTCTTC.

This sequence joins TRBV10-3 and TRBJ1-6; D perhaps matches TRBD1 (6 bases). V shed 0 bases and J shed 4 bases, with 7 bases lying between them. This CDR3 is 15 amino acids long. Per the germline V gene, CDR1 is ENHRY and CDR2 is SYGVKD. In DNA, the CDR3 is TGTGCCATCAGTGAGTCCGGACAGTATAATTCACCCCTCCACTTT. Its protein product is CAISESGQYNSPLHF.

V gene TRBV18 combines with J gene TRBJ1-1; no clear D gene. The V end was cut by 5 bases, the J end by 1 base, with 8 bases between. The CDR3 length is 13 residues. Germline-derived CDR1 and CDR2 are KGHSH and LQKENI. The CDR3 is CASSAGGNTEAFF. CDR3 nucleotide sequence: TGTGCCAGCTCAGCGGGAGGGAACACTGAAGCTTTCTTT.

The genes are TRBV7-2 and TRBJ2-4, with 8 bases lining up with TRBD2. With 5 bases clipped from V and 8 bases from J, the junction kept 11 bases outside the gene matches. Germline CDR1 and CDR2: SGHTA and FQGNSA. The CDR3 is 15 residues long. The CDR3 nucleotides read TGTGCCAGCAGCCCCGATCTTGGACTAGCTTACATTCAGTACTTC. The encoded protein is CASSPDLGLAYIQYF.

This clone was recorded at least ten times. The J gene is TRBJ1-4, the V gene TRBV29-1, with D hard to call. From germline, CDR1 is SQVTM and CDR2 ANQGSEA. The CDR3 has 14 residues. Between the trimmed V and J ends, which lost 6 bases and 4 bases, there was a span of 15 bases. CDR3 bases: TGCAGCGTCTCGTCGAGAGCCTTTAATGAAAAACTGTTTTTT. Its translation: CSVSSRAFNEKLFF.

The rearrangement joins TRBV29-1 to TRBJ1-1; D may be TRBD1 (5 bases). From germline, CDR1 is SQVTM and CDR2 ANQGSEA. Trimming pared 7 bases from V and 7 bases from J, leaving 13 bases between. CDR3 length: 11 amino acids. The CDR3 DNA reads TGCAGCGGCAGGGTAGTGGGTGAAGCTTTCTTT. Translated: CSGRVVGEAFF.